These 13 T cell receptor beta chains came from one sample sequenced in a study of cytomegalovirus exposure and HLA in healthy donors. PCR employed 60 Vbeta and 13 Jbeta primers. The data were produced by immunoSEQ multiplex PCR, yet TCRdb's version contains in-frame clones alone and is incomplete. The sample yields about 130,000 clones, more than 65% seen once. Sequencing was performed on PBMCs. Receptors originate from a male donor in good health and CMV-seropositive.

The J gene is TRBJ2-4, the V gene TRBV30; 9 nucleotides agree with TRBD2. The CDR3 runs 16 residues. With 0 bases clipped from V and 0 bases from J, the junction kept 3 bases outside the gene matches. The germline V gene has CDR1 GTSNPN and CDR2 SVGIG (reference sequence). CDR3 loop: CAWSVGSGGAKNIQYF. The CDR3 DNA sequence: TGTGCCTGGAGTGTAGGTAGCGGGGGAGCCAAAAACATTCAGTACTTC.

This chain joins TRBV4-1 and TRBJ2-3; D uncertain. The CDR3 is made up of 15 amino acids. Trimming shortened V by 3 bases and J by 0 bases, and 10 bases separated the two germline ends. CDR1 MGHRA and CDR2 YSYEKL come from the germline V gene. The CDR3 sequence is CASSHYGVSTDTQYF. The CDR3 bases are TGCGCCAGCAGCCATTACGGAGTCAGCACAGATACGCAGTATTTT.

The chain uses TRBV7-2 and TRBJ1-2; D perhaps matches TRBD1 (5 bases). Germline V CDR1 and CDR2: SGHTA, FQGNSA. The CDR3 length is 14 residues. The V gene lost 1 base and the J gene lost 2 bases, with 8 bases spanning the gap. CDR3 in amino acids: CASSLDSGNYGYTF. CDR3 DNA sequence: TGTGCCAGCAGCTTAGATTCAGGGAACTATGGCTACACCTTC.

In nucleotides, the CDR3 is TGTGCCAGCAGGGCAGGGGGTGTGGAGACCCAGTACTTC. This gives the protein CASRAGGVETQYF. The J gene is TRBJ2-5, the V gene TRBV6-4; 7 bases align to TRBD1. Per germline, CDR1 MRHNA and CDR2 SNTAGT. The junction had 6 bases not matched to a gene; V was cut back by 6 bases and J by 5 bases. The CDR3 has 13 amino acids.

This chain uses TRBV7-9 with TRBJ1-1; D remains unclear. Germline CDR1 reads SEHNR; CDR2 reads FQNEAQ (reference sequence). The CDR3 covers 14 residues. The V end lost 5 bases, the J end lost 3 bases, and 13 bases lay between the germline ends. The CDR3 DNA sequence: TGTGCCAGCAGCGCCCACGGAGGCGACACTGAAGCTTTCTTT. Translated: CASSAHGGDTEAFF.

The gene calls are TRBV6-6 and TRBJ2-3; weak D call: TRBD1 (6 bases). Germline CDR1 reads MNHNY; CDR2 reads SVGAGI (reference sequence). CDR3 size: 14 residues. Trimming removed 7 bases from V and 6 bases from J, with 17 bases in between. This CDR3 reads CASTQQGIQDTQYF. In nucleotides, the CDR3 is TGTGCCAGCACTCAACAGGGAATTCAGGATACGCAGTATTTT.

The CDR3 loop is CASSSGTGANNPQYF. The CDR3 DNA reads as TGTGCCAGCAGCTCCGGGACAGGGGCGAATAACCCGCAGTATTTT. The genes are TRBV7-7 and TRBJ2-3; 10 nucleotides line up with TRBD1. This CDR3 has 15 amino acids. Germline CDR1 reads SSHAT; CDR2 reads FNYEAQ (reference sequence). V was clipped by 4 bases and J by 10 bases; unmatched bases: 11.

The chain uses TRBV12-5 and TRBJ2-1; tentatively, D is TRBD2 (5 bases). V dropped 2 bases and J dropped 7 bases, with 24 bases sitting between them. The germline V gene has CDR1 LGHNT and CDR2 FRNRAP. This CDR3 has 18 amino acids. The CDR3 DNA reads TGTGCTAGTGGTTTGACTTTCGGAGCGGCAGATAGGCAGAATGAGCAGTTCTTC. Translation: CASGLTFGAADRQNEQFF.

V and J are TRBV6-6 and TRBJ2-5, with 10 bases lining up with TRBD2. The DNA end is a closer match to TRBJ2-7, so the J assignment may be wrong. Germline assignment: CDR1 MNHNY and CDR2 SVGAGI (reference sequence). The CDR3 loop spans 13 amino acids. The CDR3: CASSLAGGHEQYF. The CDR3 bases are TGTGCCAGCAGTTTAGCGGGAGGCCACGAGCAGTACTTC.

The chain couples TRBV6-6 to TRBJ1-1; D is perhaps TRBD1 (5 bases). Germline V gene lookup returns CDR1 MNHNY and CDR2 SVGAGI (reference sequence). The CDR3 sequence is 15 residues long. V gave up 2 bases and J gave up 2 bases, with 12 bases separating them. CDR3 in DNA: TGTGCCAGCAGTTACCTTCAAACAGGTAACACTGAAGCTTTCTTT. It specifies CASSYLQTGNTEAFF.

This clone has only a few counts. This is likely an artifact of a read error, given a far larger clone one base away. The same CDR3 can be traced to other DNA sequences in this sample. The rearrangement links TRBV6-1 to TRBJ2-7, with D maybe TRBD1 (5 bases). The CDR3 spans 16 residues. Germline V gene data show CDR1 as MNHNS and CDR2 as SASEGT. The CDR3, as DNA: TGTGCCAGTAGTGGGGTCCGAGAGACAGCCTCCTACGAGCAGTACTTC. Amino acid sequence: CASSGVRETASYEQYF.

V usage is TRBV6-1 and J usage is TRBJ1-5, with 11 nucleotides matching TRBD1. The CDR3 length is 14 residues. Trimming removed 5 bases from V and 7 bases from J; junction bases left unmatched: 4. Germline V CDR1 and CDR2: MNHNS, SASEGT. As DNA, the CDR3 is TGTGCCAGCAGTCGGACAGGGGGCTACCAGCCCCAGCATTTT. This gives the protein CASSRTGGYQPQHF.

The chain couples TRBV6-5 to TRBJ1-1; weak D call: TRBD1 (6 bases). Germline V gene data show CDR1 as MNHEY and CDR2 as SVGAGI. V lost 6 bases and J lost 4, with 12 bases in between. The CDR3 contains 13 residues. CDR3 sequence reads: CASRSGVTTEAFF. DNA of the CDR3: TGTGCCAGCAGATCAGGGGTTACCACTGAAGCTTTCTTT.